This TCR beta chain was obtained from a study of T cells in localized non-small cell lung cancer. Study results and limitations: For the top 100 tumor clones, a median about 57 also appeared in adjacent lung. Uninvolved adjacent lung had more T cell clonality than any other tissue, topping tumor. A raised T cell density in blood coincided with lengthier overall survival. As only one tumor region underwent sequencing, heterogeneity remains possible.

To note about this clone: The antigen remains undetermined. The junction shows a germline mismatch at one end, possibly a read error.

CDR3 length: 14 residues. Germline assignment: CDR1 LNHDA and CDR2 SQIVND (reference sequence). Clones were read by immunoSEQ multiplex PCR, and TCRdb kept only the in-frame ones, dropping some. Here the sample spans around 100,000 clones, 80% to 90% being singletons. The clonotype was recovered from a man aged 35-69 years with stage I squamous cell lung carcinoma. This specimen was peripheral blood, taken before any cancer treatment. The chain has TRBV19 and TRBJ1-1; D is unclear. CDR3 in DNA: TGTGCCAGTAGGATAGGACGGCTGAACACTGAAGCTTTCTTT. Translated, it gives CASRIGRLNTEAFF.